This is a list of T cell receptor beta chains from one sample in a study of cytomegalovirus exposure and HLA in healthy donors. Method: immunoSEQ multiplex PCR; TCRdb's copy keeps in-frame clones and lacks some. Altogether about 170,000 clones are present, roughly four fifths being singletons, with the ten largest covering roughly 1.9%. Input material: PBMCs. These receptors were obtained from a woman aged 25-40 years in good health and CMV-seropositive. CDR3s include the opening cysteine and the closing phenylalanine or tryptophan. A D gene is named only where the DNA matches it firmly. Clone size is not always given. Where it is, it says once, few, many or a class for expanded clones.

size,V,D,J,DNA,CDR3
NA,TRBV6-6,NA,TRBJ1-5,TGTGCCAGCAGTTACCCCAAGAGTGAACAGCCCCAGCATTTT,CASSYPKSEQPQHF
NA,TRBV28,TRBD1,TRBJ1-2,TGTGCCGGAACAGGGGGCTATGGCTACACCTTC,CAGTGGYGYTF
NA,TRBV18,NA,TRBJ2-7,TGTGCCAGCTCACCCGGACTACCCTACGAGCAGTACTTC,CASSPGLPYEQYF
few,TRBV15,TRBD1,TRBJ1-5,TGTGCCACCAGCAAACAGGGGGCCAACAATCAGCCCCAGCATTTT,CATSKQGANNQPQHF
NA,TRBV4-3,NA,TRBJ1-1,TGCGCCAGCAGCCAACGGGGGGGCGACACTGAAGCTTTCTTT,CASSQRGGDTEAFF
NA,TRBV19,NA,TRBJ1-2,TGTGCCAGTTTACAGGGTTTTGGCTACACCTTC,CASLQGFGYTF
NA,TRBV7-2,TRBD1,TRBJ1-6,TGTGCCAGCAGTCCGGGACAGGGCCATAATTCACCCCTCCACTTT,CASSPGQGHNSPLHF
NA,TRBV28,NA,TRBJ1-2,TGTGCCAGCAGTCGACCCGGCAGGGGATCTTATGGCTACACCTTC,CASSRPGRGSYGYTF
NA,TRBV4-3,NA,TRBJ1-4,TGCGCCAGCAGCCAAGACACTAACCCGATTATAACTAATGAAAAACTGTTTTTT,CASSQDTNPIITNEKLFF
NA,TRBV5-1,TRBD1,TRBJ1-2,TGCGCCAGCAGCGGAACAGGGGTCCCCATCTATGGCTACACCTTC,CASSGTGVPIYGYTF
NA,TRBV25-1,NA,TRBJ1-4,TGTGCCAGCCAATTGGGCAGGGTGGGAAAACTGTTTTTT,CASQLGRVGKLFF
NA,TRBV5-4,NA,TRBJ2-1,TGTGCCAGCCATTCCCGCCGGGAGCTTGCCTACAATGAGCAGTTCTTC,CASHSRRELAYNEQFF
NA,TRBV19,TRBD2,TRBJ2-1,TGTGCCAGTAGTATACGAGCGGGAGGGGACCACAATGAGCAGTTCTTC,CASSIRAGGDHNEQFF
once,TRBV27,TRBD1,TRBJ1-4,TGTGCCAGCAGTTCTAACAGGGGGCTGGGTGAAAAACTGTTTTTT,CASSSNRGLGEKLFF
NA,TRBV9,TRBD2,TRBJ2-7,TGTGCCAGCAGCCCACATGGACGCGGGGGGGCCAACTACGAGCAGTACTTC,CASSPHGRGGANYEQYF
NA,TRBV30,TRBD2,TRBJ2-1,TGTGCCTGGAGTGGGACTAGCGGGACCAATGAGCAGTTCTTC,CAWSGTSGTNEQFF
few,TRBV19,TRBD2,TRBJ2-7,TGTGCCAGTAGCAGTAGCGGGAGGGCTCCTTACGAGCAGTACTTC,CASSSSGRAPYEQYF
NA,TRBV7-2,NA,TRBJ1-1,TGTGCCAGCCTACGACAAATGAACACTGAAGCTTTCTTT,CASLRQMNTEAFF
many,TRBV7-9,TRBD1,TRBJ1-2,TGTGCCAGCAGCTTGACGACAGGGGTCTATGGCTACACCTTC,CASSLTTGVYGYTF
NA,TRBV20-1,NA,TRBJ2-5,TGCAGTGCGTACAGGGAAGAGACCCAGTACTTC,CSAYREETQYF
NA,TRBV28,NA,TRBJ1-1,TGTGCCAGCAGTTTATCGGGAGGGTTCACTGAAGCTTTCTTT,CASSLSGGFTEAFF
NA,TRBV19,NA,TRBJ2-1,TGTGCCAGTAGTATCACAGGATACGATGAGCAGTTCTTC,CASSITGYDEQFF
NA,TRBV18,TRBD1,TRBJ1-4,TGTGCCAGCTCACCACCCCAAGGGACAGGGGCACCGTCGGCCGGAAAACTGTTTTTT,CASSPPQGTGAPSAGKLFF
once,TRBV6-1,TRBD1,TRBJ1-2,TGTGCCAGCACGGGACAGGGGAACTATGGCTACACCTTC,CASTGQGNYGYTF
NA,TRBV19,NA,TRBJ1-1,TGTGCGTGTCAGGGTCTGGAAGCTTTCTTT,CACQGLEAFF
NA,TRBV5-1,TRBD1,TRBJ1-3,TGCGCCAGCAGCGCGACCGGGACAGGGGTCGGAAACACCATATATTTT,CASSATGTGVGNTIYF
NA,TRBV19,NA,TRBJ1-1,TGTGCCAGTAGTATGGCCCGGGGAGCTAACACTGAAGCTTTCTTT,CASSMARGANTEAFF
NA,TRBV13,NA,TRBJ2-7,TGTGCCAGCAGCTTAGGCAGGGGCGAGCAGTACTTC,CASSLGRGEQYF
NA,TRBV27,NA,TRBJ1-1,TGTGCCAGCAGTTTGTTCGGGGTGGCTTTCTTT,CASSLFGVAFF
once,TRBV6-1,TRBD1,TRBJ2-7,TGTGCCCTCAGCGTCCGGACAGGAGGCTACGAGCAGTACTTC,CALSVRTGGYEQYF
NA,TRBV18,TRBD1,TRBJ1-6,TGTGCCAGCTCACCCGGGACAGGCAATTCACCCCTCCACTTT,CASSPGTGNSPLHF
once,TRBV5-4,TRBD1,TRBJ2-2,TGTGCCAGCAGCCTGACCGTGACAGGGGGTGCGAACACCGGGGAGCTGTTTTTT,CASSLTVTGGANTGELFF
NA,TRBV20-1,NA,TRBJ2-2,TGCAGTGCTCATAGAGCCGGGGAGCTGTTTTTT,CSAHRAGELFF
once,TRBV6-5,TRBD1,TRBJ1-1,TGTGCCAGCAGTTACCTGATACGGCCAGGGGGCACTGAAGCTTTCTTT,CASSYLIRPGGTEAFF
NA,TRBV5-6,NA,TRBJ1-2,TGTGCCAGCAGCCCGGGACAAAACTATGGCTACACCTTC,CASSPGQNYGYTF
NA,TRBV30,NA,TRBJ2-7,TGTGCCTGGACCCCCTCGGGTCCCGGTTCCTACGAGCAGTACTTC,CAWTPSGPGSYEQYF
NA,TRBV19,NA,TRBJ2-3,TGTGCCAGTAGTATGACGTCCAGGGGGGAAACAGATACGCAGTATTTT,CASSMTSRGETDTQYF
once,TRBV19,TRBD1,TRBJ1-5,TGTGCCAGTGAACAGGGGGGACGGGGGCAGCCCCAGCATTTT,CASEQGGRGQPQHF
once,TRBV29-1,NA,TRBJ2-5,TGCAGCGTTGATAGGGACTACCAAGAGACCCAGTACTTC,CSVDRDYQETQYF
NA,TRBV29-1,TRBD2,TRBJ2-1,TGCAGCGGACTCGGGGGGGGGCAGGCAATTTACAATGAGCAGTTCTTC,CSGLGGGQAIYNEQFF
NA,TRBV19,NA,TRBJ1-2,TGTGCCAGTAGTATAACGTCGGGGAGTGGAAATGGCTACACCTTC,CASSITSGSGNGYTF
NA,TRBV5-5,NA,TRBJ1-2,TGTGCCAGCAGCTTGGGGCCGAAAACTAACTATGGCTACACCTTC,CASSLGPKTNYGYTF
NA,TRBV28,NA,TRBJ1-2,TGTGCCAGCAGTTTAACCGACAGCTATGGCTACACCTTC,CASSLTDSYGYTF
few,TRBV10-1,NA,TRBJ2-2,TGCGCCAGCAGTGACGGGGGTTTTGGCTCCGGGGAGCTGTTTTTT,CASSDGGFGSGELFF